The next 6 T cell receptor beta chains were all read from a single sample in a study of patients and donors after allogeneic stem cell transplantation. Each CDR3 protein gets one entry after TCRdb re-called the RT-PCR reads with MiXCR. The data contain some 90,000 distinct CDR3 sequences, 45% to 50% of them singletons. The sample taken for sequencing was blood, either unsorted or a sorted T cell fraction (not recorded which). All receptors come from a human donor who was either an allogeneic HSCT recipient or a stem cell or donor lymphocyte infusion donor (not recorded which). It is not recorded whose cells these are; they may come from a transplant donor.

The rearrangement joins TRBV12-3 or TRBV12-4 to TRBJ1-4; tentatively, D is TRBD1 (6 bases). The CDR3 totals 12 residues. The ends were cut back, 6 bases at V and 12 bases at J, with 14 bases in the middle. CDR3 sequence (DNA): TGTGCCAGCAGGCGGACAGTAGTGGAACTGTTTTTT. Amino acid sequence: CASRRTVVELFF.

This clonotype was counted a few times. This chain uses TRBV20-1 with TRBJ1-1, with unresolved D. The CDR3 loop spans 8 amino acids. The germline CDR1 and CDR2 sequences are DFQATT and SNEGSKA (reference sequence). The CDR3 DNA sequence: TGCGCACCCACTGAAGCTTTCTTT. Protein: CAPTEAFF.

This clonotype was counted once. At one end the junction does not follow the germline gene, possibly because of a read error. The chain's CDR3 is CASSDRGANTEAFF. In DNA form, the CDR3 reads TGTGCCAGCAGTGACAGGGGGGCGAACACTGAGGCTTTCTTT. This chain links TRBV5-6 with TRBJ1-1; 9 bases line up with TRBD1. The CDR3 is made up of 14 amino acids. Germline loops: CDR1 SGHDT, CDR2 YYEEEE.

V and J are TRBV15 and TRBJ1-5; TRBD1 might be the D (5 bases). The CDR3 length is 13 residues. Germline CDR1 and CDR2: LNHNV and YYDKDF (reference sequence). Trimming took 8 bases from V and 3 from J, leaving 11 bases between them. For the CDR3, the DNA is TGTGCCACCCGGTGGGACCTCAATCAGCCCCAGCATTTT. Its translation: CATRWDLNQPQHF.

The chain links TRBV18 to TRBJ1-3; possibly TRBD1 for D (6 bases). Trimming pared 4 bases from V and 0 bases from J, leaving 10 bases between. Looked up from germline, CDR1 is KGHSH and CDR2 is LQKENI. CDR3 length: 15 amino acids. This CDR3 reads CASSRGGRSGNTIYF. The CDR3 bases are TGTGCCAGCTCACGCGGGGGCCGCTCTGGAAACACCATATATTTT.

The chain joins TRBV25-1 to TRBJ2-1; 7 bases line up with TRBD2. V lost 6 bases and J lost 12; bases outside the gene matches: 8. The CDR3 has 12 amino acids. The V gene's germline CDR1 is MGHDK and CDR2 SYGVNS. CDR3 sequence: CASSPGLSVQFF. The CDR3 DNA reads TGTGCCAGCAGCCCGGGACTATCGGTGCAGTTCTTC.